The clone carrying this TCR beta chain was found once. Its matching antigen is unknown. Use of 60 Vbeta and 13 Jbeta primers characterized the PCR. Produced via immunoSEQ multiplex PCR; TCRdb's table is partial and in-frame only. The sample records under 150,000 clones, around 79% being singletons. The CDR3 consists of 12 residues. V was pared by 6 bases and J by 7 bases, with 13 bases between. Germline V gives CDR1 MGHDK, CDR2 SYGVNS. This entry comes from a study of cytomegalovirus exposure and HLA in healthy donors. Background on the study: An earlier analysis found 100 million or so unique TCR beta sequences from about 179 million T cells.

Findings of the study overall: An Asian-associated ancestry cluster reportedly showed fewer N-insertions than the approximately 620-donor mean in a later analysis.

Input material: PBMCs. This TCR came from a man aged 40-49 years in good health and CMV-seropositive. The chain links TRBV25-1 to TRBJ2-7, with D possibly matching TRBD2 (6 bases). The CDR3: CASRGIGGEQYF. For the CDR3, the DNA is TGTGCCAGCAGGGGAATTGGGGGGGAGCAGTACTTC.